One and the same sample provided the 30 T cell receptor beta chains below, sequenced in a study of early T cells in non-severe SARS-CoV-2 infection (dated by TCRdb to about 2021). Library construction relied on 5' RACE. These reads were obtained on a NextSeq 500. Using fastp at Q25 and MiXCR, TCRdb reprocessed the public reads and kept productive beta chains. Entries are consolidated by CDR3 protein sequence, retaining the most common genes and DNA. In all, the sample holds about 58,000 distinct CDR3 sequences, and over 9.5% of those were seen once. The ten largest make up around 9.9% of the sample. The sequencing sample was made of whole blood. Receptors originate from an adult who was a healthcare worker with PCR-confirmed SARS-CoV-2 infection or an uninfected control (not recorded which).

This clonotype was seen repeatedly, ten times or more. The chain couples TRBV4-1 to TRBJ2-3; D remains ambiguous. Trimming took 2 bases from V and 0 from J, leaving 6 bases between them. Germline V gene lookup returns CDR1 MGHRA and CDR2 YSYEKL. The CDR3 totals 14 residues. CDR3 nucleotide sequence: TGCGCCAGCAGCCAAACCCAAAGCACAGATACGCAGTATTTT. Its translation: CASSQTQSTDTQYF.

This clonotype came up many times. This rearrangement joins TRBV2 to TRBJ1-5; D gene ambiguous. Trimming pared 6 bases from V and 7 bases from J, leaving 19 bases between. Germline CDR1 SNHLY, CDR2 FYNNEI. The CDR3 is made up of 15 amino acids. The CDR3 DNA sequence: TGTGCCAGCAGCCCCCCCCCACTGGGCGAGCAGCCCCAGCATTTT. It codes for CASSPPPLGEQPQHF.

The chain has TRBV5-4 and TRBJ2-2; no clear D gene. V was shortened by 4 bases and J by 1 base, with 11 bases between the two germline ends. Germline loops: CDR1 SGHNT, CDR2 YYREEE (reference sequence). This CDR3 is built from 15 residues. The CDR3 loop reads CASSPRQQNTGELFF. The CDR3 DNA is TGTGCCAGCAGCCCGCGTCAGCAGAACACCGGGGAGCTGTTTTTT. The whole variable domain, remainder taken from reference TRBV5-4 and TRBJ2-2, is ETGVTQSPTHLIKTRGQQVTLRCSSQSGHNTVSWYQQALGQGPQFIFQYYREEENGRGNFPPRFSGLQFPNYSSELNVNALELDDSALYLCASSPRQQNTGELFFGEGSRLTVL.

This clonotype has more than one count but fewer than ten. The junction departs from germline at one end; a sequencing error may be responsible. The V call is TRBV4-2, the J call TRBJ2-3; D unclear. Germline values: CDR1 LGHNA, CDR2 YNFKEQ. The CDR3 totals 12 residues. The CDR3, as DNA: TGTGCCAGCAGCCAAGTGGAGACCGAGCAAGTTTTT. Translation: CASSQVETEQVF.

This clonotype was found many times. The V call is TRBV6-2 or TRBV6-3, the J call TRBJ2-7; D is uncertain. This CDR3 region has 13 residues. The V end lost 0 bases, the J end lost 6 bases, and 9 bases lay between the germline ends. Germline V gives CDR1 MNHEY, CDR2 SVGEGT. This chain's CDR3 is CASSYSSVPEQYF. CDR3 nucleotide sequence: TGTGCCAGCAGTTACTCAAGTGTCCCCGAGCAGTACTTC.

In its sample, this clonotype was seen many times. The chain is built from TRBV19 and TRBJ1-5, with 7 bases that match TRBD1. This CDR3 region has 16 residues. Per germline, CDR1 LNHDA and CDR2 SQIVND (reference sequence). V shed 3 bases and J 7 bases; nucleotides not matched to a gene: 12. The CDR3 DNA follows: TGTGCCAGTAGTATGGAACCGTTTCAGGGGGACCAGCCCCAGCATTTT. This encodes CASSMEPFQGDQPQHF.

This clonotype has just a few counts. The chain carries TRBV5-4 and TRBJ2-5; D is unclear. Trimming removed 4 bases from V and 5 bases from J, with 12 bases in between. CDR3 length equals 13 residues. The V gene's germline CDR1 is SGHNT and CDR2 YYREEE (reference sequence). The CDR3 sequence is CASSGKGLETQYF. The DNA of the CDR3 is TGTGCCAGCAGCGGGAAGGGCCTTGAGACCCAGTACTTC. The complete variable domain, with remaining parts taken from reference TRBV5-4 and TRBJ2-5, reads ETGVTQSPTHLIKTRGQQVTLRCSSQSGHNTVSWYQQALGQGPQFIFQYYREEENGRGNFPPRFSGLQFPNYSSELNVNALELDDSALYLCASSGKGLETQYFGPGTRLLVL.

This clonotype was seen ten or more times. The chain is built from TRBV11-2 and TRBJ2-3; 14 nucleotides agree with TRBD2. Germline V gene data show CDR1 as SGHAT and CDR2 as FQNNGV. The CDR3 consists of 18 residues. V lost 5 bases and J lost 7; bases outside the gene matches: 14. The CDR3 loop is CASSAPTSGGAGRYTQYF. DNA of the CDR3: TGTGCCAGCAGCGCACCGACTAGCGGGGGGGCCGGGCGCTATACGCAGTATTTT.

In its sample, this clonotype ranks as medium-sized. Written as DNA, the CDR3 is TGTGCCAGCAGACACAGGGACTCCTACGAGCAGTACTTC. Translated, it gives CASRHRDSYEQYF. The genes are TRBV6-5 and TRBJ2-7, with D perhaps TRBD1 (6 bases). Trimming cost V 6 bases and J 0 bases, with 9 bases left between them. The germline V gene encodes CDR1 MNHEY and CDR2 SVGAGI. The CDR3 contains 13 residues.

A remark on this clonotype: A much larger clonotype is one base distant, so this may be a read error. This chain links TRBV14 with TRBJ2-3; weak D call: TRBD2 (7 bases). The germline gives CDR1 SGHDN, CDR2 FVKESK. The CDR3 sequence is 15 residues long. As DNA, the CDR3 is TGTGTCAGCAGCGGGGACAAGAAGCTCACAGATACGCAGTATTTT. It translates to CVSSGDKKLTDTQYF.

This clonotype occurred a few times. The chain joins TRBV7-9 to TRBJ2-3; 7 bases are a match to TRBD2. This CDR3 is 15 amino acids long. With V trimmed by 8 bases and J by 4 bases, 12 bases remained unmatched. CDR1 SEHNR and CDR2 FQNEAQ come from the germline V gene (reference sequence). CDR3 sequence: CASEAPGLRADTQYF. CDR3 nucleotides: TGTGCCAGCGAAGCTCCGGGACTACGTGCAGATACGCAGTATTTT.

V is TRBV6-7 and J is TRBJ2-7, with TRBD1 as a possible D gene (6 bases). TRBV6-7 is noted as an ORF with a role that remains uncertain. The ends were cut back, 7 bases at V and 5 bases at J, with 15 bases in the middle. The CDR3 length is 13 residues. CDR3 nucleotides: TGTGCCAGCATTTGCGACAGGTGCAACGAGCAGTACTTC. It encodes CASICDRCNEQYF.

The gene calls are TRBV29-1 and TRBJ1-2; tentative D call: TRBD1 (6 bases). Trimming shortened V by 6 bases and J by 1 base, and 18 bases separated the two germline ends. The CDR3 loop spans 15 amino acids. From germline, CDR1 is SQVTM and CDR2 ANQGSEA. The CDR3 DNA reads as TGCAGCGTGCGACCACAGCAGGGGAATAACTATGGCTACACCTTC. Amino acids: CSVRPQQGNNYGYTF.

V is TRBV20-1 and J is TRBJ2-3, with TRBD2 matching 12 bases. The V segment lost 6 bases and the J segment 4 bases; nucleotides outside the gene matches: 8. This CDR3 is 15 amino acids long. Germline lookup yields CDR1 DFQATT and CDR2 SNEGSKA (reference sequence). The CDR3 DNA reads TGCAGTGCAGCCCCTAGCGGGGGGGCGGCAGATACGCAGTATTTT. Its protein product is CSAAPSGGAADTQYF.

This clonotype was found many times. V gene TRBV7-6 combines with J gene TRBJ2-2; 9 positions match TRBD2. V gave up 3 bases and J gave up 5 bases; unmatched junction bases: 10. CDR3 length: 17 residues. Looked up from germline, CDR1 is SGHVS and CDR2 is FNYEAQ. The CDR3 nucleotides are TGTGCCAGCAGCTTGCTCTCGGCGGGAGGGCTGACCGGGGAGCTGTTTTTT. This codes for CASSLLSAGGLTGELFF.

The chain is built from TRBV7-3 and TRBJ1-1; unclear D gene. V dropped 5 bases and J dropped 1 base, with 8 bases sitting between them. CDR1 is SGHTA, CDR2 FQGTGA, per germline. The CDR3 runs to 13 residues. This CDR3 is CASSTHRNTEAFF. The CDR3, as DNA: TGTGCCAGCAGCACACACCGGAACACTGAAGCTTTCTTT.

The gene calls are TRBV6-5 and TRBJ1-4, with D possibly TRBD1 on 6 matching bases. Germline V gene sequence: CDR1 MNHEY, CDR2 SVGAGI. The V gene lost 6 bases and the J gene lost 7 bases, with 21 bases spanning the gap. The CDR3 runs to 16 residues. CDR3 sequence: CASSRMGGALSEKLFF. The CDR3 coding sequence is TGTGCCAGCAGCCGAATGGGGGGGGCTTTAAGTGAAAAACTGTTTTTT.

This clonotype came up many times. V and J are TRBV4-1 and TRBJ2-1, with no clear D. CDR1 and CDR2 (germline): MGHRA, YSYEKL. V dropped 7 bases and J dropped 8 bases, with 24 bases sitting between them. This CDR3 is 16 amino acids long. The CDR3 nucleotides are TGCGCCAGCAACTTGGACGGGCAATATCTTGAGGATGAGCAGTTCTTC. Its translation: CASNLDGQYLEDEQFF.

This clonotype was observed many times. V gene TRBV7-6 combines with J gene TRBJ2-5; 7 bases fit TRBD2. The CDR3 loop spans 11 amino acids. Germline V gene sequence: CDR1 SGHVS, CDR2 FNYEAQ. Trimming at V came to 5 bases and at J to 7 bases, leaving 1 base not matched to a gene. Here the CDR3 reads CASSPGGTQYF. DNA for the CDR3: TGTGCCAGCAGCCCGGGAGGGACCCAGTACTTC.

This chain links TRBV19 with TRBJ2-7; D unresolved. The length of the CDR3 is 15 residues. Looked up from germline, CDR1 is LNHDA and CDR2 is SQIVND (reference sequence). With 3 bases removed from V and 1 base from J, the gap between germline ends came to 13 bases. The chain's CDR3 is CASSMVPPRSYEQYF. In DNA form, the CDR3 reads TGTGCCAGTAGTATGGTACCACCTAGGTCCTACGAGCAGTACTTC.

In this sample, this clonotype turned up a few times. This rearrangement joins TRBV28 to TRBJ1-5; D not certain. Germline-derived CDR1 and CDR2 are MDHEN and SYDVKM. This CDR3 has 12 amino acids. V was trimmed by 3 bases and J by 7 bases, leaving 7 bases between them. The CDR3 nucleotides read TGTGCCAGCAGTTTTGAGGGCCAGCCCCAGCATTTT. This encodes CASSFEGQPQHF.

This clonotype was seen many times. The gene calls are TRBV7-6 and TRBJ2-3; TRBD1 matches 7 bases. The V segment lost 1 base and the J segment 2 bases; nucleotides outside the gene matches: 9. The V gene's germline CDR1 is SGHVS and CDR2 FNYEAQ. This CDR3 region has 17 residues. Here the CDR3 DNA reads TGTGCCAGCAGCTTAGAAGGGACAGAAACCTACACAGATACGCAGTATTTT. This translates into CASSLEGTETYTDTQYF. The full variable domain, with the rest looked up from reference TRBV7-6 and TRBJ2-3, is GAGVSQSPRYKVTKRGQDVALRCDPISGHVSLYWYRQALGQGPEFLTYFNYEAQQDKSGLPNDRFSAERPEGSISTLTIQRTEQRDSAMYRCASSLEGTETYTDTQYFGPGTRLTVL.

Here the CDR3 DNA reads TGCAGTGCTAGAGATCCCCAGAGCCCTAATGAAAAACTGTTTTTT. Its protein product is CSARDPQSPNEKLFF. This chain joins TRBV20-1 and TRBJ1-4; D call uncertain. CDR3 length equals 15 residues. Trimming took 0 bases from V and 3 from J, leaving 11 bases between them. Germline V gene data show CDR1 as DFQATT and CDR2 as SNEGSKA (reference sequence).

CDR3 nucleotide sequence: TGTGCCAGCAGCACCCGGGAGTTAGCGGTAGATGAGCAGTTCTTC. Protein sequence: CASSTRELAVDEQFF. The chain recombines TRBV28 with TRBJ2-1; TRBD2 might be the D (6 bases). Trimming pared 6 bases from V and 8 bases from J, leaving 20 bases between. In germline, CDR1 is MDHEN, CDR2 SYDVKM. This CDR3 is 15 amino acids long.

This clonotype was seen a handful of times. This CDR3 reads CASSVEGGETQYF. CDR3 nucleotides: TGTGCCAGCAGCGTAGAGGGGGGAGAGACCCAGTACTTC. This chain links TRBV9 with TRBJ2-5; D may correspond to TRBD1 or TRBD2 (6 bases each). The CDR3 has 13 amino acids. The germline CDR1 and CDR2 sequences are SGDLS and YYNGEE. Trimming removed 0 bases from V and 4 bases from J, with 7 bases in between.

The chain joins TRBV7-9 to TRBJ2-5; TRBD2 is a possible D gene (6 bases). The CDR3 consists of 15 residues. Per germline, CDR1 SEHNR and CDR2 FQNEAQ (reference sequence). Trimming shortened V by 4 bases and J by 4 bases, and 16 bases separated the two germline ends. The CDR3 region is CASSSELASRETQYF. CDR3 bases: TGTGCCAGCAGCTCCGAACTAGCTTCTCGAGAGACCCAGTACTTC.

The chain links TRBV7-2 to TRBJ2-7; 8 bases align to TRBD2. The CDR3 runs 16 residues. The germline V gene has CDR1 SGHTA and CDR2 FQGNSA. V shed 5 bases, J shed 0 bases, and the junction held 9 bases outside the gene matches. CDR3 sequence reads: CASSPQGGTSSYEQYF. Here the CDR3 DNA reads TGTGCCAGCAGCCCCCAAGGAGGGACTAGCTCCTACGAGCAGTACTTC.

CDR3 sequence reads: CSVELAGTDTQYF. In nucleotides, the CDR3 is TGCAGCGTTGAACTAGCGGGGACAGATACGCAGTATTTT. The chain combines TRBV29-1 with TRBJ2-3; 9 nucleotides align to TRBD2. Trimming removed 2 bases from V and 3 bases from J; junction bases left unmatched: 0. There are 13 residues in the CDR3. The V gene's germline CDR1 is SQVTM and CDR2 ANQGSEA.

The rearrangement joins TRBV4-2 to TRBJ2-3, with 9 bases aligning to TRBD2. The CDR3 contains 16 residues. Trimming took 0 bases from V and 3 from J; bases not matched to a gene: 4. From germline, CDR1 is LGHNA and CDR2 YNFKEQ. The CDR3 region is CASSQDERGATDTQYF. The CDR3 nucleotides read TGTGCCAGCAGCCAAGATGAGCGGGGGGCTACAGATACGCAGTATTTT.

The CDR3 nucleotides read TGTGCCACCAATGAGAACTGGAACACTGAAGCTTTCTTT. Translating gives CATNENWNTEAFF. The chain has TRBV6-6 and TRBJ1-1, with D hard to call. V lost 10 bases to trimming and J lost 1 base, with 13 bases between them. Germline CDR1 MNHNY, CDR2 SVGAGI (reference sequence). CDR3 length: 13 amino acids.